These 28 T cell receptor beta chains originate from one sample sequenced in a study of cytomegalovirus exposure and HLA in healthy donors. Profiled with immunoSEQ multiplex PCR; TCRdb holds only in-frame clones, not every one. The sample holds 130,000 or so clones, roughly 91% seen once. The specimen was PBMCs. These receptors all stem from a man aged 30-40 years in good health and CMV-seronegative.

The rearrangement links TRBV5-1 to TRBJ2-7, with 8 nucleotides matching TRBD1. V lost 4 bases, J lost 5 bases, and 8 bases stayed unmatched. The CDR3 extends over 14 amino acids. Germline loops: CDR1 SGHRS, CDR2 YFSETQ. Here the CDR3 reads CASSIGTGLNEQYF. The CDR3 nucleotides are TGCGCCAGCAGCATCGGGACAGGTCTCAACGAGCAGTACTTC.

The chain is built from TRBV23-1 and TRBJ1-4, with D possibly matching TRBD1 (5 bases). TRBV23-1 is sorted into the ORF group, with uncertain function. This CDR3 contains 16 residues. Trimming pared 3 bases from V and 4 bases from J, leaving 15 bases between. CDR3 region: CASSHFPGLFNEKLFF. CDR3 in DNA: TGCGCCAGCAGTCATTTTCCGGGACTGTTTAATGAAAAACTGTTTTTT.

CDR3 amino acids: CASSLFGGDGPQHF. CDR3 in DNA: TGTGCCAGCAGCTTGTTTGGGGGGGACGGGCCCCAGCATTTT. The chain employs TRBV5-4 and TRBJ1-5; a possible D gene is TRBD1 (5 bases). The germline V gene has CDR1 SGHNT and CDR2 YYREEE (reference sequence). The CDR3 spans 14 residues. Between the trimmed V and J ends, which lost 1 base and 9 bases, there was a span of 14 bases.

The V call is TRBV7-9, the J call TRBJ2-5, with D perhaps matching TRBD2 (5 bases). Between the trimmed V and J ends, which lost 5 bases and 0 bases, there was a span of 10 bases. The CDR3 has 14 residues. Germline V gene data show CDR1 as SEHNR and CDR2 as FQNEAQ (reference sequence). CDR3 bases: TGTGCCAGCAGCCCTGACGGGAACCAAGAGACCCAGTACTTC. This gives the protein CASSPDGNQETQYF.

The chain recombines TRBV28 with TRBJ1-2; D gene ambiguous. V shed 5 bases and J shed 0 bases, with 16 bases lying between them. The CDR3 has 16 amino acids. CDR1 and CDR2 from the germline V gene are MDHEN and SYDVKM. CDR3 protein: CASSPGGASSNYGYTF. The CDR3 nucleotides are TGTGCCAGCAGTCCCGGCGGTGCGTCTTCTAACTATGGCTACACCTTC.

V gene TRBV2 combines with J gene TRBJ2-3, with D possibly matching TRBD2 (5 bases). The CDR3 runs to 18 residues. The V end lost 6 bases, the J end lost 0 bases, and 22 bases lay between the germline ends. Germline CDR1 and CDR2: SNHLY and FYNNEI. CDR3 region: CASSIYRTGEKSTDTQYF. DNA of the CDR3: TGTGCCAGCAGCATTTATCGGACTGGGGAAAAGAGCACAGATACGCAGTATTTT.

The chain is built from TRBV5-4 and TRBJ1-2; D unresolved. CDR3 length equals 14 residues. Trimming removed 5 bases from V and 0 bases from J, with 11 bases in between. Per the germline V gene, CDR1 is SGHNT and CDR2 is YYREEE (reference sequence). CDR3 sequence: CASRKTGTNYGYTF. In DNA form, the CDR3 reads TGTGCCAGCAGAAAAACCGGGACTAACTATGGCTACACCTTC.

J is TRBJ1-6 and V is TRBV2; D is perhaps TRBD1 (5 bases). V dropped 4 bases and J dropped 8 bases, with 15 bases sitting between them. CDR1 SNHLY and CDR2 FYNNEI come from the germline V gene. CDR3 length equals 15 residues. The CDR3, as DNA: TGTGCCAGCAGTGGGAGACAGCCCTCCGATTCACCCCTCCACTTT. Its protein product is CASSGRQPSDSPLHF.

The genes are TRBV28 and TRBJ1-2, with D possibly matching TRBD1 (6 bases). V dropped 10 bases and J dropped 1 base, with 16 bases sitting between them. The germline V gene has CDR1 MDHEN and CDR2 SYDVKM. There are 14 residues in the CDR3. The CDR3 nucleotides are TGTGCCATGCATCTCGGGACACTTAACTATGGCTACACCTTC. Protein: CAMHLGTLNYGYTF.

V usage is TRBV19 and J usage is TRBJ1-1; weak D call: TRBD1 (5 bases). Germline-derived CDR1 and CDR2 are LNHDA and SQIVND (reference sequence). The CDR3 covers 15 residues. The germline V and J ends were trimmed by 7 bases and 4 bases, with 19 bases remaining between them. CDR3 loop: CASTGHPGGTTEAFF. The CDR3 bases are TGTGCCAGTACCGGACACCCGGGGGGGACCACTGAAGCTTTCTTT.

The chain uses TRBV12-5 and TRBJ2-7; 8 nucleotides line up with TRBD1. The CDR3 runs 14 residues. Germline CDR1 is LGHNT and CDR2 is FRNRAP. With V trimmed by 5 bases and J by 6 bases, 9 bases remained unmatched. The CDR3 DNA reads TGTGCTAGTGGTGAGTCCGGGACAGGATTCGAGCAGTACTTC. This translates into CASGESGTGFEQYF. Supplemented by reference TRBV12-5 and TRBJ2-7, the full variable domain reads DARVTQTPRHKVTEMGQEVTMRCQPILGHNTVFWYRQTMMQGLELLAYFRNRAPLDDSGMPKDRFSAEMPDATLATLKIQPSEPRDSAVYFCASGESGTGFEQYFGPGTRLTVT.

The CDR3 sequence is CASSTGTGYEQYF. The CDR3 region has the DNA TGTGCCAGCAGTACCGGGACAGGGTACGAGCAGTACTTC. The V and J genes are TRBV2 and TRBJ2-7, with TRBD1 matching over 9 bases. V gave up 5 bases and J gave up 4 bases; unmatched junction bases: 3. Germline loops: CDR1 SNHLY, CDR2 FYNNEI. The CDR3 length is 13 residues.

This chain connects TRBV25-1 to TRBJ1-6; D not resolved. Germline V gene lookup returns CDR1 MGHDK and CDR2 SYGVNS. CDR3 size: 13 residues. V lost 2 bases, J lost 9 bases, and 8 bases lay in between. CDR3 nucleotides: TGTGCCAGCAGTGAAGTGAGAAGTTCACCCCTCCACTTT. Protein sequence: CASSEVRSSPLHF.

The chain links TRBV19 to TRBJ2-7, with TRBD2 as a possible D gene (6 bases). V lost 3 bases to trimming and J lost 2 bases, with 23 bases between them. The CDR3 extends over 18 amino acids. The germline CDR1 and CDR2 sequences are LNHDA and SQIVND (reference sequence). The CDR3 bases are TGTGCCAGTAGTATTCGAACGAGGGGACTGGGCGGGGCCTACGAGCAGTACTTC. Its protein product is CASSIRTRGLGGAYEQYF.

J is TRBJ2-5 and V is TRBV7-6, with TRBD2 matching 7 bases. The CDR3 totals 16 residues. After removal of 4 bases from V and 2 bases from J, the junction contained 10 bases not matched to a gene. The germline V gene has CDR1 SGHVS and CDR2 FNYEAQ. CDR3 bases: TGTGCCAGCAGCTCTAGGCCCAGCGGGGCTCAAGAGACCCAGTACTTC. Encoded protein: CASSSRPSGAQETQYF.

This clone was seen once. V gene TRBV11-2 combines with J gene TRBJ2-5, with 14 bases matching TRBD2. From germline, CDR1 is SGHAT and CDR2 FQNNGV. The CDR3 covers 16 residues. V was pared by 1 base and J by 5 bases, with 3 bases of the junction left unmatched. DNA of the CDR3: TGTGCCAGCAGCTTAGGACTAGCGGGGGGGCGGGAGACCCAGTACTTC. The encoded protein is CASSLGLAGGRETQYF. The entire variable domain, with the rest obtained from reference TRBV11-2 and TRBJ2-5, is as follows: EAGVAQSPRYKIIEKRQSVAFWCNPISGHATLYWYQQILGQGPKLLIQFQNNGVVDDSQLPKDRFSAERLKGVDSTLKIQPAKLEDSAVYLCASSLGLAGGRETQYFGPGTRLLVL.

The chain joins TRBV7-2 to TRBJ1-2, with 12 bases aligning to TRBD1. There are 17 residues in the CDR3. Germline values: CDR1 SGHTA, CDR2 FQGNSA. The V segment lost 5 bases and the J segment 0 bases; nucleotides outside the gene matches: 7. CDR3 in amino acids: CASSARRDRGPNYGYTF. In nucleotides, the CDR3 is TGTGCCAGCAGCGCCCGCCGGGACAGGGGGCCTAACTATGGCTACACCTTC. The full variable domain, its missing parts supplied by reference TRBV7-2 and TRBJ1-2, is GAGVSQSPSNKVTEKGKDVELRCDPISGHTALYWYRQSLGQGLEFLIYFQGNSAPDKSGLPSDRFSAERTGGSVSTLTIQRTQQEDSAVYLCASSARRDRGPNYGYTFGSGTRLTVV.

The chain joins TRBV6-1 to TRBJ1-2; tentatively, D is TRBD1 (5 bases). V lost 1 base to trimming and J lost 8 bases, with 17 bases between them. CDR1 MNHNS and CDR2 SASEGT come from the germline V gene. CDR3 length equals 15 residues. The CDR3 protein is CASSEGGDPQEGYTF. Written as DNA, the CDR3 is TGTGCCAGCAGTGAAGGGGGGGACCCCCAGGAGGGCTACACCTTC.

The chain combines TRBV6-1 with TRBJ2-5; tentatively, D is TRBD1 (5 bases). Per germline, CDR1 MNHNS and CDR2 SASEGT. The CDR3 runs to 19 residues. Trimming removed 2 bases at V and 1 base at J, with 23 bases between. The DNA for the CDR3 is TGTGCCAGCAGTGAAAAGTGGTTTCGGACACTTACCTCCCAAGAGACCCAGTACTTC. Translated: CASSEKWFRTLTSQETQYF.

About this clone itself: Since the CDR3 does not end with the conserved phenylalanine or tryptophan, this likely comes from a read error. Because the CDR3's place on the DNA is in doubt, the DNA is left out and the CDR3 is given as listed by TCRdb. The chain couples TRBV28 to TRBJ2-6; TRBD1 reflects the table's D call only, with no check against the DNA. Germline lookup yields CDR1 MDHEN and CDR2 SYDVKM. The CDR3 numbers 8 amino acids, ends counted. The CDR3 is CASSFDTK.

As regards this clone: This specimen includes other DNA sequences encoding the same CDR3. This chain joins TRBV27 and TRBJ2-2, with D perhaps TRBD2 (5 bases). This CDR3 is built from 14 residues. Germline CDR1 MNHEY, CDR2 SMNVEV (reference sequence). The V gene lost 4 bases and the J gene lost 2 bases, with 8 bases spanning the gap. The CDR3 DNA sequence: TGTGCCAGCAGTTCGGGGTTAAACACCGGGGAGCTGTTTTTT. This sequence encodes CASSSGLNTGELFF.

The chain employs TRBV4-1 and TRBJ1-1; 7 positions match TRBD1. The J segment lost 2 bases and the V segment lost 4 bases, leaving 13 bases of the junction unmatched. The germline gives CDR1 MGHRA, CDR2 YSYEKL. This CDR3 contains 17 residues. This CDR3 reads CASSLQPPTGYNTEAFF. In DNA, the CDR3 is TGCGCCAGCAGCCTCCAACCTCCGACAGGGTATAACACTGAAGCTTTCTTT.

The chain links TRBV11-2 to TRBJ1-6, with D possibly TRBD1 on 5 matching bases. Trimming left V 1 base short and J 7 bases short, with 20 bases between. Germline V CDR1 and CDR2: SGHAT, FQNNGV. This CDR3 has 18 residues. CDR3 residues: CASSLAPWGGLINSPLHF. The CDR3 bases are TGTGCCAGCAGCTTAGCCCCTTGGGGGGGGTTAATCAATTCACCCCTCCACTTT.

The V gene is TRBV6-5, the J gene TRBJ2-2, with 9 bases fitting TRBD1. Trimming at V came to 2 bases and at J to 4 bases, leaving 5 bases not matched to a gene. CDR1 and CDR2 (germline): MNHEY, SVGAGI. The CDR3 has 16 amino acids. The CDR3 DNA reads TGTGCCAGCAGTTACCAACAGGGGGCGAGCACCGGGGAGCTGTTTTTT. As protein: CASSYQQGASTGELFF.

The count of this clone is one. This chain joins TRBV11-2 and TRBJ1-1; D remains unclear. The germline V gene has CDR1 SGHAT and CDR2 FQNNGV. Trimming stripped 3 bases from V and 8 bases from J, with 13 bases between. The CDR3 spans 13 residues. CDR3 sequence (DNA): TGTGCCAGCAGCTTCATCACCGACTCAGAAGCTTTCTTT. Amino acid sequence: CASSFITDSEAFF.

The CDR3 loop is CASSSGLAQETQYF. The CDR3 DNA reads as TGTGCCAGCAGCTCGGGACTAGCACAAGAGACCCAGTACTTC. This rearrangement joins TRBV7-9 to TRBJ2-5, with 9 bases identical to TRBD2. CDR3 length: 14 amino acids. V trimming: 4 bases; J trimming: 2 bases; junction bases outside the gene matches: 2. In germline, CDR1 is SEHNR, CDR2 FQNEAQ (reference sequence).

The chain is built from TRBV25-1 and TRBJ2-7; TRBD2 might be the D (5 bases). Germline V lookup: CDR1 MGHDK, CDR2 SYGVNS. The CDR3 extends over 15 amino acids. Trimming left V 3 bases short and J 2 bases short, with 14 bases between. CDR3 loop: CASSDFPGKAYEQYF. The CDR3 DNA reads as TGTGCCAGCAGTGATTTCCCCGGGAAGGCCTACGAGCAGTACTTC.

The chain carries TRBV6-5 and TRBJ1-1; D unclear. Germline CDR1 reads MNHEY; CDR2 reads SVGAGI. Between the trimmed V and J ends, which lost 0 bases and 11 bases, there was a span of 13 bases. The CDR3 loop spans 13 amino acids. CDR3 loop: CASSYSWQTGAFF. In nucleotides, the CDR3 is TGTGCCAGCAGTTACTCCTGGCAGACGGGGGCTTTCTTT.